The T cell receptor (beta chain) under discussion was sequenced for a study of blood T cell repertoires in COVID-19. Assay: immunoSEQ multiplex PCR; the TCRdb copy retains only in-frame clones and omits some. The table lists about 200,000 clones, less than 90% of them singletons. CDR1 is SGHRS, CDR2 YFSETQ, per germline. Trimming took 2 bases from V and 6 from J, leaving 14 bases between them. This CDR3 is built from 14 residues. Sequencing was done on a sample of PBMCs or T cells enriched from blood (not recorded which). The chain recombines TRBV5-1 with TRBJ1-1; D possibly corresponds to TRBD1 (5 bases). The sequence derives from a woman aged 25 to 39 who had been exposed to COVID-19. DNA of the CDR3: TGCGCCAGCAGCTTTTACAGACTGGGGCCTGAAGCTTTCTTT. Amino acids: CASSFYRLGPEAFF.